This T cell receptor (beta chain) is from a study of cytomegalovirus exposure and HLA in healthy donors (dated 2017 in TCRdb). For the study in its entirety: According to an earlier analysis of a few hundred of the donors, about 179 million T cells yielded approximately 120 million unique TCR beta sequences and 276 Gb of sequence data. An early release that covered fewer than 750 HLA-typed donors contained around 330 gigabases of sequencing data and tens of millions of unique TCR sequences. Among the roughly 430 genotyped donors, about 83% belonged to the genetic ancestry cluster associated with self-reported Caucasian donors. The study aimed to test whether signatures of past pathogen exposure could be identified by cataloging public T cell receptors. The study profiled the T cell repertoires of about 720 subjects by immunosequencing and related them to cytomegalovirus serostatus. A separate validation cohort of roughly 110 different subjects was used in addition to the approximately 640-subject first cohort. To predict cytomegalovirus infection status, the study brought together high-throughput TCR immunosequencing, statistical association of individual TCRs with disease status, and machine learning. A later analysis re-analyzed previously published TCR beta repertoires from about 600 donors and added high-resolution HLA genotyping to study TCR occurrence patterns. The later analysis used no new phenotypic data to find candidate immune exposures, relying instead on TCR beta sequences and their occurrence across donors. In an earlier analysis of a few hundred of the donors, high-throughput TCR beta sequencing was used to judge whether each TCR beta V gene segment behaved as functional or pseudogenic. Alongside the repertoire data, information on donor age, sex, ethnicity and CMV serostatus was compiled. A later genetic analysis used genome-wide SNP genotypes for about 60% of the roughly 700 donors, treating that subset as a discovery cohort. Every repertoire in the discovery cohort had been generated on one and the same sequencing platform. Both class I and class II loci were covered by HLA typing, at four-digit resolution. The number of donors typed differed by locus, with roughly 620-630 for A, B, C, DRB1 and DQB1, 522 for DQA1, under 610 for DPA1, and over 400 for DPB1. About 5 DR-DQ haplotypes were handled as single units for association and clustering, since linkage in the cohort was strong. On average, roughly 240,000 unique TCR beta nucleotide sequences were sequenced per donor among 398 genotyped donors of the cohort, with roughly 18% of those sequences being non-productive. Paper-wide results and their limitations: The study gave a list of roughly 150 TCR beta chains associated with cytomegalovirus. Linkage disequilibrium might explain the correlated functional status among segregating V segments, but an unknown experimental factor could not be excluded. Broadly in line with IMGT annotations, most TCR beta V segments showed up in productive rearrangements about 90% or about 30% of the time in an earlier analysis of a few hundred of the donors. For the cohort, immune exposure information was limited to CMV serostatus. In both the original and validation cohorts, the classifier was reported to diagnose cytomegalovirus status with high specificity and sensitivity. Because counts were too low, some 17 rarely observed V segments, including chromosome 9 orphons, were left out of the earlier analysis of over 550 of the donors. Because HLA typing was missing for some donors at each locus, association tests included only the typed subset. A later analysis associated about 17,000 TCR beta sequences with specific HLA alleles at a false discovery rate of 0.05. A later analysis found that HLA-associated TCR beta chains were more clonally expanded and had lower generation probabilities than equally common non-associated chains. Assigning TCR associations to individual alleles was difficult when HLA alleles, especially DR and DQ, strongly co-occurred. According to a later analysis, TCR association rates differed among HLA loci, with DRB1 alleles showing the most associated TCRs and HLA-C alleles showing the fewest. A further reported finding was that TCR beta sequences accurately predicted the HLA-A and HLA-B alleles for most subjects in the first cohort. Most TCR sequences were seen in very few donors, while some public TCRs were found in many individuals. Three of the identified cytomegalovirus-associated TCR beta chains were confirmed in vitro to be specific for cytomegalovirus antigens. Several of the top co-occurrence clusters appeared to be linked to parvovirus B19, influenza, CMV and Epstein-Barr virus, according to a later analysis. According to a later genetic analysis, donors in an Asian-associated ancestry cluster had fewer N-insertions in productive TCRs than the approximately 650-donor mean. Some IMGT-functional V segments, including TRBV6-2 and TRBV6-3, could not be distinguished by the 87-base-pair reads and were therefore excluded. The sequencing pipeline was judged likely to have produced a cluster of highly shared sequence variants as a technical artifact. The authors suggested that the approach could potentially be generalized to other disease states and immunological phenotypes. A later genetic analysis associated a missense DCLRE1C variant with V-gene and J-gene trimming of TCR beta chains, and an independent cohort replicated the association. This cohort had only TCR beta chains sequenced, and the lack of alpha or paired-chain data limited which features could be detected. According to a later analysis, most CMV-associated TCR beta chains appeared to be HLA-restricted, and the HLA associations seemed to be driven largely by CMV exposure. Roughly uniform sequencing depth across donors was assumed in presence/absence analyses, although this assumption may not hold.

About this clone: No cognate antigen has been identified for it. Base qualities are not at hand, and no much larger clone is one base apart.

The germline V gene (reference sequence) sets CDR1 to LNHDA and CDR2 to SQIVND. The CDR3 goes from the cysteine to the phenylalanine over 14 residues. Just CDR3 DNA is preserved here, 42 bases in frame from base 1. From V the trimming removes 10 bases and from J it removes 5 bases, while the gene matches leave 10 bases of the junction unaccounted for. Receptor libraries were prepared by the immunoSEQ multiplex PCR assay. A mixture of 60 forward primers for TCR Vbeta segments and 13 reverse primers for TCR Jbeta segments was used in the multiplex PCR. The CDR3 region of rearranged TCR beta genes was amplified from genomic DNA with a multiplex PCR assay. The Illumina HiSeq System was used to sequence the amplified TCR beta libraries as 87-base-pair reads. On the study's bioinformatics: A later analysis counted some 80 million unique TCR beta chains across the 550 to 800 repertoires, and some 11 million of these chains were shared by at least two donors. A nearest-neighbor algorithm error-corrected the raw reads and collapsed the reads into unique sequences, merging closely related sequences to remove PCR and sequencing errors. To assign V, D and J gene segments, CDR3 sequences were aligned to IMGT reference sequences. For a sequence to be retained, a match of at least six nucleotides to both a V gene segment and a J gene segment was required. A rearrangement counted as productive if the CDR3 had no stop codons and remained in frame with V and J, and every other rearrangement counted as non-productive. Following IMGT convention, CDR3 was defined as the stretch from the second conserved V-encoded cysteine to the conserved J-encoded phenylalanine. The earlier analysis of 587 of the donors excluded sequences that lacked an unambiguous match to a single V gene segment. In an earlier analysis of about 590 of the donors, a V segment was called functional when productive rearrangements were above 56.7%, and segregating when the standard deviation between donors exceeded 5%. A statistical classification framework was built for diagnosing cytomegalovirus status from the catalog of TCR beta chain sequences. In a later analysis, V and J genes were assigned by comparing TCR nucleotide sequences against IMGT/GENE-DB human TR gene sequences. The TCRdist pipeline was used in a later analysis to assign CDR3 sequences and most-parsimonious VDJ recombination scenarios. A later analysis defined each TCR beta chain by its CDR3 amino acid sequence plus V-gene family, and excluded reads lacking a unique V-gene family. To address suspected cross-contamination and a sequencing artifact, a later analysis removed 592 highly shared, low-generation-probability nucleotide sequences. In a later analysis, a clonal expansion index for each public chain was calculated from normalized within-repertoire ranks of inferred template counts. In a later analysis, generation probabilities were computed using a VDJ recombination model fitted to out-of-frame rearrangements, and the results were checked against IGoR. In a later analysis, TCR-TCR, TCR-HLA and TCR-CMV co-occurrence was scored with hypergeometric tests, and a repertoire-size bias correction was applied to TCR pairs. A later analysis estimated false discovery rates by permuting HLA or CMV assignments 20 times. In a later analysis, co-occurring TCRs were grouped using DBSCAN, and TCRdist sequence similarity was added for clustering within HLA-allele-positive subsets. Co-occurrence clustering excluded repertoires with fewer than 30,000 or more than 120,000 public chains, plus five with anomalous nucleotide sharing. TCRdb stores this immuneACCESS table with in-frame sequences only. Part of the clones is absent; in the studies checked, under half of the shortfall reflects unresolved V genes, and no reason is known for the rest. V, J and clone size are those of that table, while D and trimming were read from the DNA. Present in this sample are roughly 250,000 clones, around 65% of which were seen just once. Roughly 2.4% of the sample goes to the ten largest clones.

The cohort comprised several hundred healthy bone marrow donors. All cohort members were sampled while nominally healthy, although unrecorded immune exposures were likely present. The donor tested CMV seronegative, placing the donor among the 300 to 400 seronegative members of the cohort. A peripheral blood sample was provided by each donor, and peripheral blood mononuclear cells were used for TCR beta sequencing. Genomic DNA extraction from the blood cell samples was performed with the Qiagen DNeasy Blood Extraction Kit. The TCR comes from a female donor in good health and CMV-seronegative. Sequenced input: PBMCs. The chain joins TRBV19 to TRBJ2-2; 7 nucleotides in the junction match TRBD2. The CDR3 reads as follows: CAIKSERGTGELFF. Read as DNA, the sequence is TGTGCCATAAAATCAGAGCGGGGAACCGGGGAGCTGTTTTTT.